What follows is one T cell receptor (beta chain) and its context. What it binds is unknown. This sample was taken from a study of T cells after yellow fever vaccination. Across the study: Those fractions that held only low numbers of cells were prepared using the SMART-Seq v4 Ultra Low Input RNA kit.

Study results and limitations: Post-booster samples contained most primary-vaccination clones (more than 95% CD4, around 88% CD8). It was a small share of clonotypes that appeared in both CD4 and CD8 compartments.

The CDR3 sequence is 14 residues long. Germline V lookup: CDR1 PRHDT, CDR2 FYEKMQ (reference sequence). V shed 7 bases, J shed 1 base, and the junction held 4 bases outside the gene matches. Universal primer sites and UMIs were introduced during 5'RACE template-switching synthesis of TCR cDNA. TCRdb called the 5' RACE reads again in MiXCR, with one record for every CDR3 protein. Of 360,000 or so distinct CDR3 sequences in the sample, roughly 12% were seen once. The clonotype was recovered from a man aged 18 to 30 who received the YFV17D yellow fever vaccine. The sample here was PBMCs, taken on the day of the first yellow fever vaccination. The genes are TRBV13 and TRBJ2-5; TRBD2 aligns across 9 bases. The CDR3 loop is CASNRGGVQETQYF. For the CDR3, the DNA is TGTGCCAGCAACCGCGGGGGGGTCCAAGAGACCCAGTACTTC.